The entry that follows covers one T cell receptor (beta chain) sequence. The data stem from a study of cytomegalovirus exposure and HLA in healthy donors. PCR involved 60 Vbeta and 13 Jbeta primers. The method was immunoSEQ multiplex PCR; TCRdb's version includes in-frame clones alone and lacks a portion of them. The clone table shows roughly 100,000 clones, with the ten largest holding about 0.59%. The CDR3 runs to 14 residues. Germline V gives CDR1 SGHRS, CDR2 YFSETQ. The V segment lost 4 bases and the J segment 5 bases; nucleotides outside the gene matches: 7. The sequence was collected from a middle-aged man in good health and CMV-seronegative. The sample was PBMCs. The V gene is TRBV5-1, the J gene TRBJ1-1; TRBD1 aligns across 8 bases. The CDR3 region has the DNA TGCGCCAGCAGCCGCGACAGGGGCCAAACTGAAGCTTTCTTT. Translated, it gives CASSRDRGQTEAFF.